The 9 T cell receptor beta chains reported below all come from one sample, sequenced in a study of cytomegalovirus exposure and HLA in healthy donors. Use of 60 Vbeta and 13 Jbeta primers characterized the PCR. Produced via immunoSEQ multiplex PCR; TCRdb's table is partial and in-frame only. Of 90,000 to 140,000 clones listed, 75% to 90% were seen once; the top ten hold 6.9%. Material for sequencing was PBMCs. The receptors derive from a young man in good health and CMV-seropositive.

The rearrangement uses TRBV7-2 and TRBJ2-1; weak D call: TRBD2 (6 bases). The V gene lost 9 bases and the J gene lost 7 bases, with 13 bases spanning the gap. CDR1 and CDR2 (germline): SGHTA, FQGNSA. The CDR3 is 12 amino acids. DNA of the CDR3: TGTGCCAGTCTCTTTCGGGGGAATGAGCAGTTCTTC. Its protein product is CASLFRGNEQFF.

The table lists this clone with a count of one. The chain's CDR3 is CASGLDRAGNTIYF. The CDR3 DNA is TGTGCTAGTGGTTTGGACAGGGCCGGAAACACCATATATTTT. The chain links TRBV12-5 to TRBJ1-3, with TRBD1 as a possible D gene (6 bases). V was shortened by 1 base and J by 4 bases, with 8 bases between the two germline ends. Looked up from germline, CDR1 is LGHNT and CDR2 is FRNRAP. The CDR3 is made up of 14 amino acids.

The chain uses TRBV18 and TRBJ1-3; TRBD1 matches at 7 bases. V shed 3 bases and J 0 bases; nucleotides not matched to a gene: 11. The germline gives CDR1 KGHSH, CDR2 LQKENI. The CDR3 has 18 residues. The CDR3 sequence: CASSPVQGVDLSGNTIYF. CDR3 in DNA: TGTGCCAGCTCACCGGTCCAGGGGGTGGATCTCTCTGGAAACACCATATATTTT.

The J gene is TRBJ1-3, the V gene TRBV5-1; perhaps TRBD1 as D (5 bases). V lost 5 bases and J 4 bases, leaving 16 bases between the germline ends. Per germline, CDR1 SGHRS and CDR2 YFSETQ. The CDR3 contains 15 residues. The CDR3 region has the DNA TGCGCCAGCAGGCCCCAGGGATTTAGCGGAAACACCATATATTTT. Encoded protein: CASRPQGFSGNTIYF.

V usage is TRBV6-1 and J usage is TRBJ2-3, with TRBD2 identical over 7 bases. The V gene end was trimmed by 7 bases and the J gene end by 2 bases; junction bases not matched to a gene: 9. Germline lookup yields CDR1 MNHNS and CDR2 SASEGT. The CDR3 is made up of 15 amino acids. Here the CDR3 reads CASTAASGFTDTQYF. Here the CDR3 DNA reads TGTGCCAGCACCGCGGCTAGCGGTTTCACAGATACGCAGTATTTT.

This clone was counted a few times. The rearrangement uses TRBV5-6 and TRBJ2-5, with 7 bases matching TRBD2. Germline V gene data show CDR1 as SGHDT and CDR2 as YYEEEE. This CDR3 comprises 16 residues. J was trimmed by 2 bases and V by 4 bases; bases with no gene match: 11. CDR3 DNA sequence: TGTGCCAGCAGCCGGGTATCGCTAGCGGATCAAGAGACCCAGTACTTC. This translates into CASSRVSLADQETQYF.

V gene TRBV4-1 combines with J gene TRBJ2-2; unclear D gene. The germline V and J ends were trimmed by 7 bases and 4 bases, with 13 bases remaining between them. The CDR3 is 14 amino acids. Germline V gives CDR1 MGHRA, CDR2 YSYEKL. In DNA, the CDR3 is TGCGCCAGCACCTTAGAGGAAGGCACCGGGGAGCTGTTTTTT. Protein product: CASTLEEGTGELFF.

This clone was observed a few times. The chain carries TRBV9 and TRBJ1-2; 7 nucleotides match TRBD1. Trimming cost V 2 bases and J 4 bases; bases outside gene matches: 5. The germline CDR1 and CDR2 sequences are SGDLS and YYNGEE. The CDR3 runs to 14 residues. The CDR3 DNA follows: TGTGCCAGCAGCGTGGAGGGACAGACCTATGGCTACACCTTC. It is translated as CASSVEGQTYGYTF. The variable domain in full, completed from reference TRBV9 and TRBJ1-2, reads DSGVTQTPKHLITATGQRVTLRCSPRSGDLSVYWYQQSLDQGLQFLIQYYNGEERAKGNILERFSAQQFPDLHSELNLSSLELGDSALYFCASSVEGQTYGYTFGSGTRLTVV.

The chain combines TRBV7-2 with TRBJ2-3; 8 bases match TRBD2. Trimming removed 5 bases from V and 4 bases from J; junction bases left unmatched: 11. CDR1 and CDR2 from the germline V gene are SGHTA and FQGNSA. This CDR3 is built from 16 residues. DNA for the CDR3: TGTGCCAGCAGCCAGAGTAGCGGGGAGGGGGCAGATACGCAGTATTTT. Translating it yields CASSQSSGEGADTQYF.